This T cell receptor beta chain was obtained from a study of T cell responses to AZD1222 COVID-19 vaccine. Measured with immunoSEQ multiplex PCR; TCRdb has only the in-frame clones, and not every one. The data contain nearly 80,000 clones, 65% to 85% of them singletons. From germline, CDR1 is KGHDR and CDR2 SFDVKD. V was trimmed by 4 bases and J by 1 base, leaving 16 bases between them. The CDR3 covers 17 residues. The specimen comprised peripheral blood, sampled on day 0 of AZD1222 vaccination. The rearrangement joins TRBV24-1 to TRBJ2-4, with unresolved D. The source of this sequence is an adult in good health. CDR3 nucleotide sequence: TGTGCCACCAGTGAGCACTCCCGGGTTTGGGCCAAAAACATTCAGTACTTC. It encodes CATSEHSRVWAKNIQYF.